This record covers a single T cell receptor (beta chain). This specimen belongs to a study of T-cell reconstitution after alpha-beta-depleted transplantation in children. Unique molecular identifiers tagged the TCRbeta library. TCRdb redid the calling of the PCR reads with MiXCR, one entry per CDR3 protein. The data contain around 400,000 distinct CDR3 sequences, approximately 11% of them singletons. The sequenced sample was PBMCs from the stem cell graft donor, obtained from the stem cell graft. This clonotype originated in a human donor who donated a stem cell graft to a child with acute myeloid leukemia.

CDR3 nucleotide sequence: TGTGCCAGTAGTATAGGGGGACGGTACTACGAGCAGTACTTC. Protein product: CASSIGGRYYEQYF. The V gene is TRBV19, the J gene TRBJ2-7, with D perhaps being TRBD1 or TRBD2 (5 bases each). The germline CDR1 and CDR2 sequences are LNHDA and SQIVND (reference sequence). Trimming left V 1 base short and J 3 bases short, with 10 bases between. The CDR3 consists of 14 residues. Filled out from reference TRBV19 and TRBJ2-7, the complete variable domain reads DGGITQSPKYLFRKEGQNVTLSCEQNLNHDAMYWYRQDPGQGLRLIYYSQIVNDFQKGDIAEGYSVSREKKESFPLTVTSAQKNPTAFYLCASSIGGRYYEQYFGPGTRLTVT.